Detailed here is one TCR beta chain. Its target antigen remains unknown. No much larger clone is present one base from it, and per-base qualities are unavailable. The time point label for this specimen denotes: baseline before first vaccination. Vaccinee samples came from UK trials COV001 and COV002, including a single-blind randomized controlled phase 2/3 trial of AZD1222 (ChAdOx1 nCoV-19) in healthy adults. For TCRbeta chain sequencing, PBMC samples from trial participants were taken at day 0 and at day 28 after the second dose. The sample is drawn from a study of T cell responses to AZD1222 COVID-19 vaccine (dated by TCRdb to the early 2020s). Turning to the overall study: AZD1222 recipients whose second dose came at about 4 weeks and those whose second dose came at about 12 weeks were combined into one group, since spike-specific TCR depth and breadth did not differ between the two schedules. Trial participants were enrolled into age subgroups of 18-55, 56-69 and 70-plus years, which contained 148, 28 and 57 TCR-sequenced participants, respectively. TCR sequencing covered fewer than 250 trial participants: 207 given two doses of AZD1222 and 26 given two doses of MenACWY control vaccine.

Broader findings and caveats from the paper: Vaccine-associated CD4 TCRs spanned the whole spike protein, with dominant responses in regions 160-218 and 743-854. Because no samples from the day 14 peak response were available, repertoires could be characterized only after the peak T cell response. Most participants were white British and females outnumbered males, and the authors suggested that clonal diversity may have been underestimated. After two AZD1222 doses, both the breadth and the depth of spike-specific TCRs were significantly higher than at day 0 and than in MenACWY recipients. The 56-69-year group was small, and its depth increase did not reach significance, likely because of low power. Reportedly, almost half of the unique spike-specific TCRs recognized epitopes lying outside the regions that are mutated in the B.1.351 and B.1.1.7 variants. Conclusions about previously exposed vaccinees are limited because only six or seven AZD1222 recipients were SARS-CoV-2 seropositive at baseline.

The CDR3 regions of human TCRbeta chains were analyzed by immunosequencing. The study's processing was this. Repertoire TCRs were checked for matches against a reference library of SARS-CoV-2-specific TCRs that had been generated using the MIRA antigen-specificity platform. Breadth was defined as the fraction of unique TCRs that were SARS-CoV-2-associated. Depth was defined as the fraction of total T cells that were SARS-CoV-2-associated. Using the MIRA data, each spike-specific TCR was mapped to the spike region that the TCR reacts to and placed in a CD4 or CD8 class. Log10-transformed breadth and depth values were compared by one-way ANOVA with Sidak's multiple comparisons tests. The clones in this table, taken by TCRdb from immuneACCESS, are in-frame only. Not every clone is retained; where verified, under half of the shortfall comes from an unresolved V gene, and the cause of the rest is unknown. The D gene and trimming were derived from the DNA, and the V and J assignments and clone size from that table. For this sample there are about 120,000 clones; roughly 84% appear just once. The ten largest clones capture about 10% of the sample.

The CDR3 spans 13 residues, from the cysteine through the phenylalanine. Kept here is only the CDR3 DNA, which spans 39 bases and is read in frame from base 1. Between the V and J ends, shortened by 5 bases and 4 bases respectively, the junction contains 9 bases. CDR1 and CDR2 were assigned from the germline V gene (reference sequence) as LNHDA and SQIVND. The input for sequencing was peripheral blood, taken on day 0 of AZD1222 vaccination. The source is an adult in good health. Rearrangement joined TRBV19 to TRBJ1-5, with TRBD1 perhaps the D gene, on 6 matching bases. CDR3 sequence: CASSWQGNQPQHF. Here is the DNA: TGTGCCAGTAGTTGGCAGGGGAATCAGCCCCAGCATTTT.